This T cell receptor (beta chain) was captured in a study of cytomegalovirus exposure and HLA in healthy donors. Study summary: Out of around 360 genotyped donors, about 80% belonged to the Caucasian-associated ancestry cluster.

The PCR contained 60 Vbeta and 13 Jbeta primers. The table came from immunoSEQ multiplex PCR; TCRdb's copy has only in-frame clones and leaves some out. The repertoire holds under 200,000 clones, with 75% as singletons. The germline V gene encodes CDR1 LNHDA and CDR2 SQIVND (reference sequence). The ends lost 4 bases at V and 0 bases at J; junction bases unmatched: 14. CDR3 length: 18 amino acids. This receptor was obtained from a male donor in good health and CMV-seronegative. The chain recombines TRBV19 with TRBJ1-2; 7 bases match TRBD1. The specimen was PBMCs. The CDR3 loop reads CASSKGLAGGNANYGYTF. DNA of the CDR3: TGTGCCAGTAGTAAAGGTCTGGCAGGGGGTAATGCTAACTATGGCTACACCTTC.